This TCR beta chain was retrieved from a study of shared clonotypes between healthy human individuals. Overall study findings and caveats: Few donors limited the genetic and exposure-history diversity represented.

Data came from immunoSEQ multiplex PCR; TCRdb stores just in-frame clones and leaves some out. The table includes 400,000 to 600,000 clones, nearly 80% detected once. With respect to this clone: No antigen is known for it. Other nucleotide sequences from this sample produce the same CDR3.

This CDR3 has 13 residues. Deletions cut 7 bases from V and 6 bases from J, with 16 bases between. CDR1 SQVTM and CDR2 ANQGSEA come from the germline V gene. The TCR originated in a woman in her forties in good health. Some clones in this sample may be carry-over from other donors' samples. The chain employs TRBV29-1 and TRBJ2-4; D may match TRBD1 or TRBD2 (5 bases each). The sample taken for sequencing was PBMCs. The CDR3 protein is CSARTGPGNIQYF. DNA of the CDR3: TGCAGCGCCAGGACGGGGCCGGGAAACATTCAGTACTTC.